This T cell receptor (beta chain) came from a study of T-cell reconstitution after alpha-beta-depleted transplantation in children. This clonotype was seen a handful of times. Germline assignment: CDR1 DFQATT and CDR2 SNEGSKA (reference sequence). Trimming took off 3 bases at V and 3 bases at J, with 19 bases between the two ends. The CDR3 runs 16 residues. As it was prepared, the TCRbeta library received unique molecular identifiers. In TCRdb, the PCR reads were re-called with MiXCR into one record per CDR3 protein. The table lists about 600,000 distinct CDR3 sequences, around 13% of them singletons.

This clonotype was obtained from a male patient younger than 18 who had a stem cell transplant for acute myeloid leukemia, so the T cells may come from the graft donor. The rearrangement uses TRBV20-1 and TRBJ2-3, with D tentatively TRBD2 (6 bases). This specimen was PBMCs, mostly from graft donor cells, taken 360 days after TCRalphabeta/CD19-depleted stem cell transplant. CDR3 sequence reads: CSARGRRGVGTDTQYF. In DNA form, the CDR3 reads TGCAGTGCTAGGGGACGGAGGGGTGTCGGGACAGATACGCAGTATTTT.